Sequencing of this T cell receptor beta chain was carried out in a study of blood T cell repertoires in COVID-19 (dated by TCRdb to about 2020). Regarding the complete study: Collaborator samples came from the United States, Italy and Spain and covered acute and convalescent phases of COVID-19. The prospective study material was composed of cDNA or gDNA derived from T cells, B-cell-depleted T cells, or PBMCs. Deeply sampled blood TCRbeta repertoires from subjects exposed to, actively infected with, or recovered from COVID-19 were included in the dataset. The repertoires were released in a freely available public database meant as a resource for research on the immune response to SARS-CoV-2. The samples were drawn from the first 160 participants of the ongoing ImmuneRACE study and from 950 to 1,500 subjects provided by 6 global collaborators. Sample metadata almost always included a de-identified subject ID, COVID-19 status, age in years and sex. Where available, HLA class I and class II types were taken from metadata supplied by the sample provider and were not determined by assay-based typing. On the study overall, not on this receptor specifically: Clinical and demographic metadata were provided uncurated, with the amount varying by source and participant.

The collaborating institutions used their own protocols to collect whole blood in K2EDTA tubes. For TCRbeta analysis, collaborators shipped samples in one of three forms: frozen whole blood, isolated PBMCs, or DNA extracted from either of those sample types. Deletion took 5 bases off V and 0 bases off J, with a span of 7 bases between the germline ends. The CDR3 numbers 13 residues from cysteine through phenylalanine. CDR3 DNA only is kept here, 39 bases in frame from base 1. The germline V gene yields SGHTA for CDR1 and FQGTGA for CDR2. The immunoSEQ Assay, a bias-controlled multiplex PCR, was used to amplify TCRbeta CDR3 regions from genomic DNA. The study's own analysis went as follows. The number of nucleated cells in each sample was estimated by amplification of reference gene primers within the assay. To quantify the absolute abundance of each unique TCRbeta CDR3 rearrangement, sequence reads were collapsed and filtered. For each sample, productive Simpson clonality was calculated as the square root of Simpson's diversity index over productive rearrangements. TCRdb re-hosts the immuneACCESS table, in-frame sequences only. Its copies lack some clones; in the studies checked, an unresolved V gene accounts for under half of them, and the cause for the rest is not known. V and J calls and clone size are copied from that table; D and trimming were computed from the DNA. This sample is represented by around 250,000 clones; approximately 91% of them were singletons. The biggest ten clones account for around 0.7% of the sample.

Concerning this clone itself: Which antigen it targets is not known. There are no base qualities to consult, and no much larger clone falls within one base.

The origin of this receptor is a human donor in a cohort sampled during active COVID-19. This receptor chain uses TRBV7-3 and TRBJ1-1; a confident D gene designation cannot be given. Sequencing was performed on peripheral blood. The CDR3 reads as follows: CASSGGLNTEAFF. The DNA is TGTGCCAGCAGCGGAGGGTTGAACACTGAAGCTTTCTTT.